This T cell receptor beta chain was obtained from a study of T cells in Graves' hyperthyroidism and ophthalmopathy. Germline V gene data show CDR1 as MNHEY and CDR2 as SMNVEV (reference sequence). The CDR3 totals 14 residues. Trimming cost V 8 bases and J 0 bases, with 14 bases left between them. Regions amplified from RNA transcripts were the TCR beta CDR3 regions. The HTBI primer set drove a first-round RT-PCR of the TCR CDR3. TCRdb called the multiplex PCR reads again in MiXCR, with one record for every CDR3 protein. This table has around 600,000 distinct CDR3 sequences, roughly 15% appearing once.

The sample consisted of blood. The gene calls are TRBV27 and TRBJ2-7; D might be TRBD2 (6 bases). The origin of this receptor is a woman aged 45-60 years with Graves' ophthalmopathy. Here the CDR3 DNA reads TGTGCCAGCGGATTCCGGGGGAGCTCCTACGAGCAGTACTTC. Its translation is CASGFRGSSYEQYF.